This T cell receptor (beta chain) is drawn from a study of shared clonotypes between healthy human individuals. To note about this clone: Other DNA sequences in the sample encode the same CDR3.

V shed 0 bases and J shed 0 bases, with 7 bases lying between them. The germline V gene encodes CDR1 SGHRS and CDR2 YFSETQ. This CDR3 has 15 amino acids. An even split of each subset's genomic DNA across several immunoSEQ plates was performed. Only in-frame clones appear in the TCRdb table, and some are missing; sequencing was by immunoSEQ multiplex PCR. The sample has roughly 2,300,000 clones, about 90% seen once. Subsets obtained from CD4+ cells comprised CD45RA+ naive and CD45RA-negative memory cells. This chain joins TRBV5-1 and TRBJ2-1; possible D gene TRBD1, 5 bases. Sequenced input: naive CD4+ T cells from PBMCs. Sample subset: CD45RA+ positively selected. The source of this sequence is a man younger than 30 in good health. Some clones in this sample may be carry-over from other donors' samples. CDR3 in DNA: TGCGCCAGCAGCTTGGGACAGAGCTCCTACAATGAGCAGTTCTTC. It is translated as CASSLGQSSYNEQFF.